This TCR beta chain was sequenced in a study of blood T cell repertoires in COVID-19. Across the whole study: From the United States, Italy and Spain came samples of acute and convalescent COVID-19. Sources were T cells, B-cell-depleted T cells, or PBMCs; the material itself was cDNA or gDNA.

Assay used: immunoSEQ multiplex PCR; TCRdb lists only in-frame clones, some missing. There are approximately 290,000 clones in the sample; around 85% occur only once, and approximately 0.94% lies in the top ten. Germline CDR1 reads SQVTM; CDR2 reads ANQGSEA. The CDR3 is 16 amino acids. V trimming: 1 base; J trimming: 1 base; junction bases outside the gene matches: 7. Seattle patients were enrolled during active infection and followed longitudinally. This TCR was recovered from a human donor with COVID-19, enrolled during active disease. The donor label of this sample is uncertain. Sequences were obtained from peripheral blood. This rearrangement joins TRBV29-1 to TRBJ1-2, with TRBD1 identical over 9 bases. DNA of the CDR3: TGCAGCGTTGAAGGCCCGGGACAGGGATATAACTATGGCTACACCTTC. Translating gives CSVEGPGQGYNYGYTF.